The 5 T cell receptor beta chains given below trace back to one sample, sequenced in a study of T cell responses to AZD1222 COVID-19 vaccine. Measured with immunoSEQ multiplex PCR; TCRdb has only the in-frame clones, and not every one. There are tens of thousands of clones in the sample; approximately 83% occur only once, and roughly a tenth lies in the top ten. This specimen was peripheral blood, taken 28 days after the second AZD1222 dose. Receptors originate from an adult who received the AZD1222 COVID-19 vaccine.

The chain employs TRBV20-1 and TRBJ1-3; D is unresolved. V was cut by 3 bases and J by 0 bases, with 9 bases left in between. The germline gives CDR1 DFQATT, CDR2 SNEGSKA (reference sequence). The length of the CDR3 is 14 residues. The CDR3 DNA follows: TGCAGTGCTAGTCTCAGGAGCTCTGGAAACACCATATATTTT. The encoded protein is CSASLRSSGNTIYF.

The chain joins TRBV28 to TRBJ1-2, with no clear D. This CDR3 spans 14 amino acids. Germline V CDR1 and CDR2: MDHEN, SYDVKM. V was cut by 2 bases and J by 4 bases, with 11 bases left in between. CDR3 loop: CASSLGSVGYGYTF. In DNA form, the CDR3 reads TGTGCCAGCAGTTTAGGGTCAGTGGGCTATGGCTACACCTTC.

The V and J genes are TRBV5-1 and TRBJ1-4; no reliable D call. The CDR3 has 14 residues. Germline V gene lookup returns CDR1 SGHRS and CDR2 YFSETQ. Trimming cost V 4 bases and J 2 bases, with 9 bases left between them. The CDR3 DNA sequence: TGCGCCAGCAGCCCATCCACTACTAATGAAAAACTGTTTTTT. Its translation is CASSPSTTNEKLFF.

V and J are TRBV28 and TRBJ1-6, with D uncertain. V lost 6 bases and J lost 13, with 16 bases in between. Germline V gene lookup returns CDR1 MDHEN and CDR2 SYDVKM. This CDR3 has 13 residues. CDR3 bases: TGTGCCAGCAGGGTCACTTCTTTAGGGCCCCTCCACTTT. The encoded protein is CASRVTSLGPLHF.

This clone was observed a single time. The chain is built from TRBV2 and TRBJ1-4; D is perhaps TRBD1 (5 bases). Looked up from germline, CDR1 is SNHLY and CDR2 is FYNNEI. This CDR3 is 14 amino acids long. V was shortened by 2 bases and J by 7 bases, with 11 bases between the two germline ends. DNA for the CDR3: TGTGCCAGCAGTGAAATTGGGGGGATTGAAAAACTGTTTTTT. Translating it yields CASSEIGGIEKLFF.